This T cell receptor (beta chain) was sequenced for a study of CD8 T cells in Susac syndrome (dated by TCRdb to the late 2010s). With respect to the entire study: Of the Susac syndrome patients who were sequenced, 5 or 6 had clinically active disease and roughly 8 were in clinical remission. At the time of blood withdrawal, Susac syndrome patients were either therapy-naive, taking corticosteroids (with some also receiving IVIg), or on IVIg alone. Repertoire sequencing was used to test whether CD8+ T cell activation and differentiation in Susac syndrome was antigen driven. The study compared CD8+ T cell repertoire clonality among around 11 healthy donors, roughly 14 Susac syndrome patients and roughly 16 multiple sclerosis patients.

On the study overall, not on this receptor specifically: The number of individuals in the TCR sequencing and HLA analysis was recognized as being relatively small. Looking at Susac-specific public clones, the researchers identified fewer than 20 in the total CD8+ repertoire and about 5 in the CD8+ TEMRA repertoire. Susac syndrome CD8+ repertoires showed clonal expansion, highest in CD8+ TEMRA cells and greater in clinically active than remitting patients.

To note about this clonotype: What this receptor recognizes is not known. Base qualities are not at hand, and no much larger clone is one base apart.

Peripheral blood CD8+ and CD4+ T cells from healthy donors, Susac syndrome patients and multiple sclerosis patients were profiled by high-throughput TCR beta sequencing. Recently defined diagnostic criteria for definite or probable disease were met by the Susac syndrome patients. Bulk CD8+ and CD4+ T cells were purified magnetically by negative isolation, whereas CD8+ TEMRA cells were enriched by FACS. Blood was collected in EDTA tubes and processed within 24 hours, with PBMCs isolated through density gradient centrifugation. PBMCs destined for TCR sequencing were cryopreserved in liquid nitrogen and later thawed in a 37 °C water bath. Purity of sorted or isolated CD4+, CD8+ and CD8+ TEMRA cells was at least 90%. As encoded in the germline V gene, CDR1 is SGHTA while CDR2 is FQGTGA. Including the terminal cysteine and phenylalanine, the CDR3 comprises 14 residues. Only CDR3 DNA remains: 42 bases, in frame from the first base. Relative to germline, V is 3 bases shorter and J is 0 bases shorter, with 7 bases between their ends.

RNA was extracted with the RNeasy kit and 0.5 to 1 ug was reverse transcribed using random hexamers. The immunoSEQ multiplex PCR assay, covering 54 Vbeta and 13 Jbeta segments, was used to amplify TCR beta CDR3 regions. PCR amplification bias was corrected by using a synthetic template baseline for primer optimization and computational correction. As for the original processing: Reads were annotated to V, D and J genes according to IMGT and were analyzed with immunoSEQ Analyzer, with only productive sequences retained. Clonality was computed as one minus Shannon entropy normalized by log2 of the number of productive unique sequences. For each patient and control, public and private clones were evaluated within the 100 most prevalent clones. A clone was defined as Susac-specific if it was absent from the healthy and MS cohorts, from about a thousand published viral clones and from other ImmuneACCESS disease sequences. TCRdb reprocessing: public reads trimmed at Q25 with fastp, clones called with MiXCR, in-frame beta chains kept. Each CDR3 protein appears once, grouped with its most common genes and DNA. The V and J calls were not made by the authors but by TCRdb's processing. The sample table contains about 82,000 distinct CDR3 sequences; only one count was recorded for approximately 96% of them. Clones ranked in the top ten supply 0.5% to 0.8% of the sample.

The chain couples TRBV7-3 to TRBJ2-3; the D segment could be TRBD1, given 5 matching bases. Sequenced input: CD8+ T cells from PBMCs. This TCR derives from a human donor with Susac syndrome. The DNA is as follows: TGTGCCAGCAGCTTCGACAGAAGCACAGATACGCAGTATTTT. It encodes CASSFDRSTDTQYF.